Below are 2 T cell receptor beta chains sequenced from a single sample in a study of CD8 T cells in ankylosing spondylitis. TCRdb processed the 5' RACE reads anew with MiXCR; each CDR3 protein has one entry. Found here are 300,000 to 400,000 distinct CDR3 sequences, over 12% of them singletons; the top ten hold 0.9% to 1.2%. What was sequenced was blood, either unsorted or a sorted T cell fraction (not recorded which). All receptors come from a male donor with ankylosing spondylitis or in good health (not recorded which).

This clonotype was counted a few times. This clone may be a read error of a much larger clone one base away. The chain combines TRBV2 with TRBJ2-3; perhaps TRBD2 as D (6 bases). This CDR3 spans 19 amino acids. The ends were cut back, 8 bases at V and 1 base at J, with 28 bases in the middle. The V gene's germline CDR1 is SNHLY and CDR2 FYNNEI. CDR3 in amino acids: CASCLRAPQRGSRTDTQYF. The DNA of the CDR3 is TGTGCCAGCTGCCTAAGGGCCCCCCAACGGGGGTCACGCACAGATACGCAGTATTTT.

The chain uses TRBV12-3 or TRBV12-4 and TRBJ2-2; D is perhaps TRBD2 (7 bases). The CDR3 spans 15 residues. Trimming cost V 6 bases and J 7 bases, with 18 bases left between them. The CDR3 DNA reads TGTGCCAGCAGAACCCCTCGGGGGGCGGGCGGGGAGCTGTTTTTT. This codes for CASRTPRGAGGELFF.